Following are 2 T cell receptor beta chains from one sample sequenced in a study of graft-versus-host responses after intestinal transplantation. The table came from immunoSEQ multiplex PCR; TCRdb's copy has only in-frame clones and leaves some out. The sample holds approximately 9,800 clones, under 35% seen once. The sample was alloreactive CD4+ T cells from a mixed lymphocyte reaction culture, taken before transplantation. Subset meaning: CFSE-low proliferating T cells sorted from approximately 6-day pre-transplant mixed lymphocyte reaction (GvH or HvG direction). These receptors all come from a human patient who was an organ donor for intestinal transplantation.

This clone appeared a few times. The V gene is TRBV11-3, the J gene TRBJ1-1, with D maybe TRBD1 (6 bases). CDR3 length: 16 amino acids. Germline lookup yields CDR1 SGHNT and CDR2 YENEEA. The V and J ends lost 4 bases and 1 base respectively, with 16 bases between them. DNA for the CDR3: TGTGCCAGCAGCTCCTCCGTAGGACAGTCGAACACTGAAGCTTTCTTT. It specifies CASSSSVGQSNTEAFF.

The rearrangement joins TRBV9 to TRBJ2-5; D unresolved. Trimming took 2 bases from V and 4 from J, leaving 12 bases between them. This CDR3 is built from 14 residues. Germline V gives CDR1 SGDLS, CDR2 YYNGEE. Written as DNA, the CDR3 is TGTGCCAGCAGCGTCGATCCCAGTCGAGAGACCCAGTACTTC. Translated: CASSVDPSRETQYF.